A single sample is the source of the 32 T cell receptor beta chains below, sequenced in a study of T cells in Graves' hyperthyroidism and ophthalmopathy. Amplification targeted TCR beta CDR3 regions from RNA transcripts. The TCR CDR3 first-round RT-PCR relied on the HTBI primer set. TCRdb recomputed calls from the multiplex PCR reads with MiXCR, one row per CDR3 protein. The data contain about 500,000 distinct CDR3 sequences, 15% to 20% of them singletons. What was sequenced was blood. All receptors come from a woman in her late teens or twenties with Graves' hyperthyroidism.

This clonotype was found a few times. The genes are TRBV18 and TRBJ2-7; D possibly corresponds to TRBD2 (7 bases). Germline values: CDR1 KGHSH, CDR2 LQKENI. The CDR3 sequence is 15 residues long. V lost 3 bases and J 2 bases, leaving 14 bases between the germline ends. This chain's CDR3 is CASSPQRDIPYEQYF. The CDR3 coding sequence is TGTGCCAGCTCACCTCAGCGGGACATTCCCTACGAGCAGTACTTC. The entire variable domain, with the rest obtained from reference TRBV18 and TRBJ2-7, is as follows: NAGVMQNPRHLVRRRGQEARLRCSPMKGHSHVYWYRQLPEEGLKFMVYLQKENIIDESGMPKERFSAEFPKEGPSILRIQQVVRGDSAAYFCASSPQRDIPYEQYFGPGTRLTVT.

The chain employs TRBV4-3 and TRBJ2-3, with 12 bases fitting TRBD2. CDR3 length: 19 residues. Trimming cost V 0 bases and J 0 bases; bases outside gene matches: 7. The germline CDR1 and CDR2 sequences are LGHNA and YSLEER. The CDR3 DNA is TGCGCCAGCAGCCAAGACGAACTAGCGGGGGGCCCCAGCACAGATACGCAGTATTTT. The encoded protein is CASSQDELAGGPSTDTQYF.

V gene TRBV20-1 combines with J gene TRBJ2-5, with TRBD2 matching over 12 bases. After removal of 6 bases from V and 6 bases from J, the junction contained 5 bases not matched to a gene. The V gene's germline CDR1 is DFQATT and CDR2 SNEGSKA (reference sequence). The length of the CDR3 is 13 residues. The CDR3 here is CSAGLAGRKTQYF. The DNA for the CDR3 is TGCAGTGCCGGACTAGCGGGAAGGAAGACCCAGTACTTC.

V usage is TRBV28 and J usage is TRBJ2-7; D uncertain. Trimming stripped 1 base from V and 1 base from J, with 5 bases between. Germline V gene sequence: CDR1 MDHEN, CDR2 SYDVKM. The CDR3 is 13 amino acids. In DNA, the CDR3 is TGTGCCAGCAGTTTATATCTTTCCTACGAGCAGTACTTC. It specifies CASSLYLSYEQYF.

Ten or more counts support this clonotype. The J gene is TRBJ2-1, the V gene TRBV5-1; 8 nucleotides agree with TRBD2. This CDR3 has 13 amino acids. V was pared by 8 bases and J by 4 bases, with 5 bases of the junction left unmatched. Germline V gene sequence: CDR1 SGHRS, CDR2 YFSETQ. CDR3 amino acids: CASQRERYNEQFF. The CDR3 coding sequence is TGCGCCAGTCAGCGGGAGCGATACAATGAGCAGTTCTTC.

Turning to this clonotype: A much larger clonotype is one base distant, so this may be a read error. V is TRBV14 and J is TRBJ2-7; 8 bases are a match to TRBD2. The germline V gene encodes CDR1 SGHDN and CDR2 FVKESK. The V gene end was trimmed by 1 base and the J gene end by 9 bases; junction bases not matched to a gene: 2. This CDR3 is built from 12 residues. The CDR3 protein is CASSQVGGVQYF. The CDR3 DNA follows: TGTGCCAGCAGCCAAGTCGGGGGGGTGCAGTACTTC.

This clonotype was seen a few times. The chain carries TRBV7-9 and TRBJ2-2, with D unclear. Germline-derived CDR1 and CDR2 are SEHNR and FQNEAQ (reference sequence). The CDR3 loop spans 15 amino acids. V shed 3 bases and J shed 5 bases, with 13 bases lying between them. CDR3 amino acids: CASSFTGHETGELFF. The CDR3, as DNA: TGTGCCAGCAGCTTTACCGGTCACGAAACCGGGGAGCTGTTTTTT.

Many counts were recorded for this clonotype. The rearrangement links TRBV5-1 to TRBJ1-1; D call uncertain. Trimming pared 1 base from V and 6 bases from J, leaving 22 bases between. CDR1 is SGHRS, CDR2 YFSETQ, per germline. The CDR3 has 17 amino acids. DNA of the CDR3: TGCGCCAGCAGCTTGCAGTCGGTTCGGGGAAGGCCTGCTGAAGCTTTCTTT. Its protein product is CASSLQSVRGRPAEAFF.

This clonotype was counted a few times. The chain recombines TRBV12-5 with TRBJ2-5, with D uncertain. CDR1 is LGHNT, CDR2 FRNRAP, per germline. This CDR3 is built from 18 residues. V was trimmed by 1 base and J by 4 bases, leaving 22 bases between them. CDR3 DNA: TGTGCTAGTGGTTTGGACGCCGGGCCAACCCCATTAGCAGAGACCCAGTACTTC. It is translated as CASGLDAGPTPLAETQYF. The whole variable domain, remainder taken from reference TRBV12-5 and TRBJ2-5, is DARVTQTPRHKVTEMGQEVTMRCQPILGHNTVFWYRQTMMQGLELLAYFRNRAPLDDSGMPKDRFSAEMPDATLATLKIQPSEPRDSAVYFCASGLDAGPTPLAETQYFGPGTRLLVL.

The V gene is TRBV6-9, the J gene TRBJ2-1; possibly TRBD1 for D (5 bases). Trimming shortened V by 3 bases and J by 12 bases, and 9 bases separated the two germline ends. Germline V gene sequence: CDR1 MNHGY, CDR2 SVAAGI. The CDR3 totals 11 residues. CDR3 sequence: CASSYGQGQFF. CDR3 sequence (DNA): TGTGCCAGCAGTTACGGTCAGGGGCAGTTCTTC.

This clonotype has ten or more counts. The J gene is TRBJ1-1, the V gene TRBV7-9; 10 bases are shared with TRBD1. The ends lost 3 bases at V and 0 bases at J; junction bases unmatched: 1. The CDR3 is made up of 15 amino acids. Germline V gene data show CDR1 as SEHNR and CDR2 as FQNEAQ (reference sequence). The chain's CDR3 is CASSLGTGVNTEAFF. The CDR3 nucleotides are TGTGCCAGCAGCTTGGGGACAGGGGTGAACACTGAAGCTTTCTTT.

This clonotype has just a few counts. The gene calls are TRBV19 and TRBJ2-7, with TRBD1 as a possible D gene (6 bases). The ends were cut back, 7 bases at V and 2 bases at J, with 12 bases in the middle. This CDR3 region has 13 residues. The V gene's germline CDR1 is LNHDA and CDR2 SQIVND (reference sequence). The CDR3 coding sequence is TGTGCCAGTAAGGCAGGGGACACCTACGAGCAGTACTTC. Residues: CASKAGDTYEQYF.

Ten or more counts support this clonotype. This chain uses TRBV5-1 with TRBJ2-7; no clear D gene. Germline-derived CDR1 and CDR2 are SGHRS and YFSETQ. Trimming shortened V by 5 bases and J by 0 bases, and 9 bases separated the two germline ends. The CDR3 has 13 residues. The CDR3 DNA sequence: TGCGCCAGCAGGCCCCATATCTCCTACGAGCAGTACTTC. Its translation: CASRPHISYEQYF.

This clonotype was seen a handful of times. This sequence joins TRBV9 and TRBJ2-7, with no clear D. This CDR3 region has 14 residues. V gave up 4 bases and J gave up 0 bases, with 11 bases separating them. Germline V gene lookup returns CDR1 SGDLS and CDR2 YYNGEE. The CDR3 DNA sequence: TGTGCCAGCAGCCCGGCGAGCCACTCCTACGAGCAGTACTTC. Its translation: CASSPASHSYEQYF. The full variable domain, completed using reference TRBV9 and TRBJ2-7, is DSGVTQTPKHLITATGQRVTLRCSPRSGDLSVYWYQQSLDQGLQFLIQYYNGEERAKGNILERFSAQQFPDLHSELNLSSLELGDSALYFCASSPASHSYEQYFGPGTRLTVT.

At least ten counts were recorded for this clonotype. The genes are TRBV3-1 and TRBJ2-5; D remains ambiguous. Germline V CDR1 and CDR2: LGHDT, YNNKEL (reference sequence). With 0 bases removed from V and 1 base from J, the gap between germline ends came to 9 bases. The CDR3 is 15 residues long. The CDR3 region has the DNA TGTGCCAGCAGCCAAGAACTCACAGTCCAAGAGACCCAGTACTTC. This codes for CASSQELTVQETQYF.

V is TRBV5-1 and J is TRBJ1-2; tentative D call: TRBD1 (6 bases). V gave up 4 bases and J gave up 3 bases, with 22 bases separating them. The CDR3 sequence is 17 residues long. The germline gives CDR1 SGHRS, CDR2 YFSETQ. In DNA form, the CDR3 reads TGCGCCAGCAGCGCAGATCTCACCTTCAGGGGCTACTATGGCTACACCTTC. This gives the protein CASSADLTFRGYYGYTF.

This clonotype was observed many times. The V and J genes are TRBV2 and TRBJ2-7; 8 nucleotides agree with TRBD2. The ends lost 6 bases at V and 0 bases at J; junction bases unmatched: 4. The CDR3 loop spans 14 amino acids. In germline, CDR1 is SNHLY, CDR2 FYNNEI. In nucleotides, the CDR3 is TGTGCCAGCAGACCGAGCGGGAGCTCCTACGAGCAGTACTTC. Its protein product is CASRPSGSSYEQYF. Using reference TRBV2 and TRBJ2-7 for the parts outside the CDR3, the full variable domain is EPEVTQTPSHQVTQMGQEVILRCVPISNHLYFYWYRQILGQKVEFLVSFYNNEISEKSEIFDDQFSVERPDGSNFTLKIRSTKLEDSAMYFCASRPSGSSYEQYFGPGTRLTVT.

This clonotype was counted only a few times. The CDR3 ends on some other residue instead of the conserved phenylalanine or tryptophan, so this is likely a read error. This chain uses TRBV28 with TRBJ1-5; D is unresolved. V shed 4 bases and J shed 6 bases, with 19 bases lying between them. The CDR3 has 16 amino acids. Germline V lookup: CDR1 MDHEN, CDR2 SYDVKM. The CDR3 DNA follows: TGTGCCAGCAGTTCCCCCGGCTTGAGGAAAAGTCAGCCCCAGCATCTT. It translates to CASSSPGLRKSQPQHL.

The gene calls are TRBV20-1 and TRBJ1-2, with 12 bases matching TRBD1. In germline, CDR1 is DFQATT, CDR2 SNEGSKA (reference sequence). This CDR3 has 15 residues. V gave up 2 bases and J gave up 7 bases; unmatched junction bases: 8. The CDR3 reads CSARKPGQGAGGYTF. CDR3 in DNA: TGCAGTGCTAGAAAACCGGGACAGGGGGCCGGTGGCTACACCTTC.

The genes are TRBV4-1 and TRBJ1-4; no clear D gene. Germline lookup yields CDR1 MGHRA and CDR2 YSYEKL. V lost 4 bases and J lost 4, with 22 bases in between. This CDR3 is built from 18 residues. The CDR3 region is CASSLPILLSYRNEKLFF. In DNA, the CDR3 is TGCGCCAGCAGCCTACCAATTCTCCTTTCGTACCGTAATGAAAAACTGTTTTTT.

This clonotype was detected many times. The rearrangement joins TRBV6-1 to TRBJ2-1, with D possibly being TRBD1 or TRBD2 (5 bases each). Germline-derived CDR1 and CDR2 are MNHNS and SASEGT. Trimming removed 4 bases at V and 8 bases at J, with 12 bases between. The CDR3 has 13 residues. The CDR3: CASSVPGTDEQFF. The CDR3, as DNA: TGTGCCAGCAGTGTTCCAGGGACGGATGAGCAGTTCTTC.

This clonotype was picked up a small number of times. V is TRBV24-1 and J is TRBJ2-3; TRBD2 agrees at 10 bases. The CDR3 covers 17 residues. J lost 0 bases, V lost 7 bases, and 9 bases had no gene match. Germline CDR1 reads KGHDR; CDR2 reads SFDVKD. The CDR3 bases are TGTGCCACCAGCCAGCGGGGGGGCCCTTCTAGCACAGATACGCAGTATTTT. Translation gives CATSQRGGPSSTDTQYF.

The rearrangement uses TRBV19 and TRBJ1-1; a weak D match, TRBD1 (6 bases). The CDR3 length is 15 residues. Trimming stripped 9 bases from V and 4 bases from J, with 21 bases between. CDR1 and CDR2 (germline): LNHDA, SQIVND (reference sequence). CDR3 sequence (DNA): TGTGCCAGCCGTTGGGGGGGCAAGTCCGGCACTGAAGCTTTCTTT. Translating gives CASRWGGKSGTEAFF.

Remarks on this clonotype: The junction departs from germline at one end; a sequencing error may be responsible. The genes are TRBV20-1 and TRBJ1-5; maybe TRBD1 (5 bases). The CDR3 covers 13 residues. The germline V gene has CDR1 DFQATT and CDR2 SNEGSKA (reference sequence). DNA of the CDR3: TGCGGTGCTAGGAGCTGGGAGGGGCAGCCCCAGCATTTT. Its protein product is CGARSWEGQPQHF.

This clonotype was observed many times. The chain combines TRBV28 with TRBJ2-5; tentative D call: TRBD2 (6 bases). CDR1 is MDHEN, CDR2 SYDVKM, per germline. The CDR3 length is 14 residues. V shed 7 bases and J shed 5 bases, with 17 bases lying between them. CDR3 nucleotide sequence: TGTGCCAGCACACCTCCCGGAGGGTCGGAGACCCAGTACTTC. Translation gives CASTPPGGSETQYF.

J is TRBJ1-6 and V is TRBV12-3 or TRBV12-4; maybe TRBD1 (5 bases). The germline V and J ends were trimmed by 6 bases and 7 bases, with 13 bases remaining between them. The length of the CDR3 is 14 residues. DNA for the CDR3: TGTGCCAGCAGCCACGGGACCGAAAATTCACCCCTCCACTTT. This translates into CASSHGTENSPLHF.

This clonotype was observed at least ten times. For the CDR3, the DNA is TGCGCCAGCAGCTTGTGGGGACAGGGAGACACCGGGGAGCTGTTTTTT. This translates into CASSLWGQGDTGELFF. This chain uses TRBV5-1 with TRBJ2-2; 9 bases agree with TRBD1. Germline V CDR1 and CDR2: SGHRS, YFSETQ. The trim removed 1 base at V and 3 bases at J, leaving 4 bases unmatched. The length of the CDR3 is 16 residues. Full variable domain (rest looked up from reference TRBV5-1 and TRBJ2-2): KAGVTQTPRYLIKTRGQQVTLSCSPISGHRSVSWYQQTPGQGLQFLFEYFSETQRNKGNFPGRFSGRQFSNSRSEMNVSTLELGDSALYLCASSLWGQGDTGELFFGEGSRLTVL.

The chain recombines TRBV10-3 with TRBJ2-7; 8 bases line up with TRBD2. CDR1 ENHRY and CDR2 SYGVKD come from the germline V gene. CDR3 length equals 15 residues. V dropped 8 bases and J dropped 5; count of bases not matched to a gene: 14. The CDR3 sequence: CAIGPGLGTSHEQYF. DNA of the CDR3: TGTGCCATCGGGCCGGGACTAGGAACTTCCCACGAGCAGTACTTC.

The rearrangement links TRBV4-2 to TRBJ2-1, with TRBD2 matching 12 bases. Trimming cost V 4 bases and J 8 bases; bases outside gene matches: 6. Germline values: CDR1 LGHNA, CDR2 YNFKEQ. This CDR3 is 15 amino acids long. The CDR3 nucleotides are TGTGCCAGCAGCCCTTCTAGCGGGGGGGCGGATGAGCAGTTCTTC. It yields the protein CASSPSSGGADEQFF.

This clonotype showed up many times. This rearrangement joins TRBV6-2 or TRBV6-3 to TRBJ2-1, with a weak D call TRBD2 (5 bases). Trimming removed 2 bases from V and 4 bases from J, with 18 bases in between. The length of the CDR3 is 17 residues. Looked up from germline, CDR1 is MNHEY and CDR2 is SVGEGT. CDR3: CASSYPGWGTSYNEQFF. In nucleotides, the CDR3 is TGTGCCAGCAGTTACCCGGGATGGGGAACGAGTTACAATGAGCAGTTCTTC.

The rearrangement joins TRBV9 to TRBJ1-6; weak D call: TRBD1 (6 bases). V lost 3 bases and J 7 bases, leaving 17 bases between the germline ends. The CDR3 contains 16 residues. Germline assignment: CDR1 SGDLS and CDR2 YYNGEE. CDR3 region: CASSGNQGTSNSPLHF. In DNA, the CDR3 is TGTGCCAGCAGCGGCAATCAGGGGACGTCAAATTCACCCCTCCACTTT.

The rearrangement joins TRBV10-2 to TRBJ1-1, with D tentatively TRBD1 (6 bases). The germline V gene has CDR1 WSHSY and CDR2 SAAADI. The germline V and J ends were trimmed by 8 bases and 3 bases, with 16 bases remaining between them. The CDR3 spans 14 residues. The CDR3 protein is CASSASGVHTEAFF. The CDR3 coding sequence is TGCGCCAGCTCGGCATCAGGGGTGCACACTGAAGCTTTCTTT.